A single sample gave rise to the 3 T cell receptor beta chains below, sequenced in a study of blood T cell repertoires in COVID-19. Data came from immunoSEQ multiplex PCR; TCRdb stores just in-frame clones and leaves some out. The sample shows about 120,000 clones, about 86% of them seen only once. The source material was peripheral blood. Source of these receptors: an elderly man with active or convalescent COVID-19.

The chain joins TRBV4-3 to TRBJ1-5; a weak D match, TRBD1 (6 bases). The V gene's germline CDR1 is LGHNA and CDR2 YSLEER. This CDR3 is built from 15 residues. Deletions cut 3 bases from V and 6 bases from J, with 15 bases between. The CDR3 loop reads CASSQAREGGQPQHF. The DNA of the CDR3 is TGCGCCAGCAGCCAGGCCCGGGAAGGGGGTCAGCCCCAGCATTTT.

V usage is TRBV3-1 (or the pseudogene TRBV3-2) and J usage is TRBJ1-2, with D possibly TRBD1 on 5 matching bases. CDR3 size: 12 residues. Germline loops: CDR1 LGHDT, CDR2 YNNKEL (reference sequence). V lost 4 bases and J lost 8, with 11 bases in between. CDR3 sequence reads: CASSPRGRGYTF. CDR3 coding DNA: TGTGCCAGCAGCCCCCGGGGGAGAGGCTACACCTTC.

The CDR3 sequence: CASSLGVNEQYF. The DNA of the CDR3 is TGTGCCAGCAGCTTGGGAGTTAACGAGCAGTACTTC. The chain is built from TRBV5-6 and TRBJ2-7; D gene ambiguous. Trimming removed 0 bases at V and 5 bases at J, with 6 bases between. The length of the CDR3 is 12 residues. CDR1 SGHDT and CDR2 YYEEEE come from the germline V gene.